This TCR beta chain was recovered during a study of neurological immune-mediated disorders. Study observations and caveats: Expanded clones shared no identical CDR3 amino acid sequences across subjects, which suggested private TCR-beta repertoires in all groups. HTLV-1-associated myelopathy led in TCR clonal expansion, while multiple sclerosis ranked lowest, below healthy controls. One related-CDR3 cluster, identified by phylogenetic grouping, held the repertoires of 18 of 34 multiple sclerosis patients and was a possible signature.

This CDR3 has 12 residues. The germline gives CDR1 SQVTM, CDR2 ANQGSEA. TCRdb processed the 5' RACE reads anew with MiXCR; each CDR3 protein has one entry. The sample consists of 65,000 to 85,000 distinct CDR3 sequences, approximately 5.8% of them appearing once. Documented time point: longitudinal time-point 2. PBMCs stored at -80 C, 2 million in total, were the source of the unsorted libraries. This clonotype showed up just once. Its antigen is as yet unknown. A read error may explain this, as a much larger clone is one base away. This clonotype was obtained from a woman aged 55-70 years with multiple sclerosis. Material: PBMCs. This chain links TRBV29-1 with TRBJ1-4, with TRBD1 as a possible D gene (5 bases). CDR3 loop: CSVVEGVEKLVF. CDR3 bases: TGCAGCGTTGTGGAAGGGGTAGAAAAACTGGTTTTT.